The present entry profiles one TCR beta chain with its context. Its antigen is not identified. An end of the junction differs from the germline gene, which may be a read error. Original analysis: What underpinned the distant-metastasis classifier for papillary thyroid cancer was the set of CDR3 differences across clinicopathological groups. TCRdb re-called the PCR reads via MiXCR. The authors' filters were not applied to this entry. Found here are tens of thousands of clones, about 20% of them singletons; the top ten hold approximately 7.5%. The entry originates in a study of metastatic and nonmetastatic thyroid tumors. Study-level background: For malignant and benign thyroid patients, tumor or nodule tissue and blood were the sources whose repertoires were compared.

General study results and limits: TCR beta diversity was reportedly significantly higher in malignant thyroid tumors than benign nodules, in blood and tumor.

This CDR3 comprises 15 residues. The germline gives CDR1 MNHNS, CDR2 SASEGT. No treatment of any kind had been given to any patient before thyroid surgery. This sequence was found in a female donor with papillary thyroid cancer or a benign thyroid nodule (not recorded which). Some clones in this sample may be carry-over from other donors' samples. The specimen sequenced was blood. V gene TRBV6-1 combines with J gene TRBJ2-3, with 10 bases lining up with TRBD2. In DNA, the CDR3 is TGTGCCAGCACCGATCAGCGGGGGGGGGCAGATACTCAGTATTTT. It specifies CASTDQRGGADTQYF.